This T cell receptor (beta chain) was documented in a study of shared clonotypes between healthy human individuals. Of note for this clone: Its antigen is not known.

CD8 cells classed as naive were CD45RO-negative and positively selected for CCR7, excluding terminally differentiated effector memory CD45RA+ cells. General study findings and limits: Having only a few donors restricted how much genetic and exposure-history diversity was captured. In general, naive subsets displayed greater estimated richness than memory subsets did. How much donors shared clonotypes was expected to be affected by sequencing depth.

CDR3 size: 15 residues. The trim removed 5 bases at V and 3 bases at J, leaving 10 bases unmatched. Germline V gene data show CDR1 as MNHEY and CDR2 as SMNVEV (reference sequence). Deep level was the assay's run setting. The protocol was immunoSEQ multiplex PCR, while the TCRdb copy is restricted to in-frame clones and leaves out a portion. The repertoire includes about 2.1 million clones, approximately 94% of them detected once, and approximately 1.7% sits in the top ten. Sequenced material: naive CD8+ T cells from PBMCs. This sequence joins TRBV27 and TRBJ2-7; TRBD1 agrees at 7 bases. The clonotype was recovered from a man aged 18 to 30 in good health. Some clones in this sample may be carry-over from other donors' samples. This CDR3 is CASSPIPTGFYEQYF. CDR3 in DNA: TGTGCCAGCAGTCCAATCCCGACAGGGTTCTACGAGCAGTACTTC.